Listed below are T cell receptor beta chains from one sample, sequenced in a study of control samples from healthy donors and cancer patients. Here immunoSEQ multiplex PCR was the method, and the copy in TCRdb shows in-frame clones only, minus some. The table has about 92,000 clones, roughly four fifths seen once. The sample was blood. The receptors stem from a woman in her fifties or sixties in good health. The CDR3 runs from the conserved cysteine through the conserved F or W.

v_gene	j_gene	CDR3aa
TRBV7-2	TRBJ2-3	CASSSRQGRGYTDTQYF
TRBV7-2	TRBJ1-6	CASSLAVTESKSSYNSPLHF
TRBV7-9	TRBJ1-1	CASSLEPSWGRLQNTEAFF
TRBV6-1	TRBJ1-2	CASSEAGRGKDYGYTF
TRBV5-6	TRBJ1-1	CASSSAGLGVEDTEAFF
TRBV18	TRBJ1-4	CASSTGGAGEKLFF
TRBV4-1	TRBJ1-1	CASSQETGGNTEAFF
TRBV9	TRBJ1-3	CASSVGQTGNTIYF
TRBV9	TRBJ1-6	CASSVGARGNSPLHF
TRBV21-1	TRBJ2-1	CARARRGARLQGATRRSSYNEQFF
TRBV2	TRBJ2-7	CASSEELYEQYF
TRBV6-5	TRBJ1-4	CASWSGYGEKLFF
TRBV7-9	TRBJ1-1	CASSFLTENTEAFF
TRBV12-3/TRBV12-4	TRBJ2-2	CASSPRGTGELFF
TRBV6-4	TRBJ2-6	CASSDSRGTGANVLTF
TRBV27	TRBJ1-1	CASSFSGTTEAFF
TRBV3-1/TRBV3-2	TRBJ2-2	CASSQILTSYSGMAGELFF
TRBV6-5	TRBJ1-2	CASRTGNYGYTF
TRBV7-2	TRBJ2-7	CASNLTPLPESGEQYF
TRBV11-2	TRBJ1-2	CASSLGLLTWASYGYTF
TRBV20-1	TRBJ2-1	CSASERDRDHNEQFF
TRBV9	TRBJ2-2	CASSPQGRTNTGELFF
TRBV2	TRBJ2-5	CASSPLGRTETQYF